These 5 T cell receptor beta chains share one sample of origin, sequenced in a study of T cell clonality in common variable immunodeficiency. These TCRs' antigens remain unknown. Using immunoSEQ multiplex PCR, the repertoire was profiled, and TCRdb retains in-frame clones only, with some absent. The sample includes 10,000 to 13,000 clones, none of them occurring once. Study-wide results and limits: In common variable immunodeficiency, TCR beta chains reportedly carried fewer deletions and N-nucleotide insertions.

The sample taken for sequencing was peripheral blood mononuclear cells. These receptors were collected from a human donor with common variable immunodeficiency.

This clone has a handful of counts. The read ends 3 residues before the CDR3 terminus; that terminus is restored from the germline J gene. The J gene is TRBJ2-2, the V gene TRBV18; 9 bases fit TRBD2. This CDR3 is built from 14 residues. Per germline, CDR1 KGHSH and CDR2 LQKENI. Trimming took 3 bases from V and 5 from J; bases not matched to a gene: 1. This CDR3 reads CASSPLAGTGELFF. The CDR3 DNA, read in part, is TGTGCCAGCTCACCTCTAGCGGGGACCGGGGAG. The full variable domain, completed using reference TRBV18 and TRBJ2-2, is NAGVMQNPRHLVRRRGQEARLRCSPMKGHSHVYWYRQLPEEGLKFMVYLQKENIIDESGMPKERFSAEFPKEGPSILRIQQVVRGDSAAYFCASSPLAGTGELFFGEGSRLTVL.

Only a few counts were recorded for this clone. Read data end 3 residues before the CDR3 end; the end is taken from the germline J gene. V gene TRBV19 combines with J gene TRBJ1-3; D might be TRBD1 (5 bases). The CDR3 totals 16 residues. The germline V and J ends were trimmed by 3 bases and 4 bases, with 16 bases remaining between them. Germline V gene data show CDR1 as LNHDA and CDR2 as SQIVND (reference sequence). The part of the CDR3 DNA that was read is TGTGCCAGTAGTATCCCCTCAGGGATGGGCGGAAACACC. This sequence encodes CASSIPSGMGGNT. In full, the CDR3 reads CASSIPSGMGGNTIYF.

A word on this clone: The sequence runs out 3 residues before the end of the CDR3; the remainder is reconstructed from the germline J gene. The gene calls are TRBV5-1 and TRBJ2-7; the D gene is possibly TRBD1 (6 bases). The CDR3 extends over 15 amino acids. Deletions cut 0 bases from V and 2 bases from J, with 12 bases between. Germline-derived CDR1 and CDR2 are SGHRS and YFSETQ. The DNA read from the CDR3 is TGCGCCAGCAGCTTGGCCACAGGGCTGACCTACGAG. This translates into CASSLATGLTYE. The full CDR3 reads CASSLATGLTYEQYF.

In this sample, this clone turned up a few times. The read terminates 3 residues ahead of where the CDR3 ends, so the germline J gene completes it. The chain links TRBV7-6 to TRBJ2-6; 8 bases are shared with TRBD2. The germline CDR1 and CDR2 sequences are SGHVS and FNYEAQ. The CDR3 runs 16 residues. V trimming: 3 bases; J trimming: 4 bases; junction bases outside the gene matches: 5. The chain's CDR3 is CASSFTGGTGANVLTF. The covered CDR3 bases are TGTGCCAGCAGCTTTACGGGGGGGACCGGGGCCAACGTC.

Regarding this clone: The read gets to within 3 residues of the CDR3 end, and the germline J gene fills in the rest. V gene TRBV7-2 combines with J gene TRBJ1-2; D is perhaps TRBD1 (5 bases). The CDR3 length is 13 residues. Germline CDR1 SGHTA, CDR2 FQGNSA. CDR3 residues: CASSELLQGGYTF. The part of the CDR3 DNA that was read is TGTGCCAGCAGCGAACTCCTCCAGGGAGGC.